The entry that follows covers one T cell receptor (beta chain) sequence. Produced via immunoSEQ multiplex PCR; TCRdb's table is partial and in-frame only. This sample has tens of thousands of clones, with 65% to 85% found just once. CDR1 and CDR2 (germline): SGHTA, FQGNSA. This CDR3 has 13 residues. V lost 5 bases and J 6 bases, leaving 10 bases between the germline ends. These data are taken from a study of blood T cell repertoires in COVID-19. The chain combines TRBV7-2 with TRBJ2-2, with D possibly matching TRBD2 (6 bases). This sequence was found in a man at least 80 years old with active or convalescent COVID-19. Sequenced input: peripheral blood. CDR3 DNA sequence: TGTGCCAGCAGCCCGTGGGGGGCCGGGGAGCTGTTTTTT. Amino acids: CASSPWGAGELFF. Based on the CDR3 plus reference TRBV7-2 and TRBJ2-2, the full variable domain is GAGVSQSPSNKVTEKGKDVELRCDPISGHTALYWYRQSLGQGLEFLIYFQGNSAPDKSGLPSDRFSAERTGGSVSTLTIQRTQQEDSAVYLCASSPWGAGELFFGEGSRLTVL.